A selection of T cell receptor beta chains follows, all from one sample in a study of T cells in Graves' hyperthyroidism and ophthalmopathy. TCRdb re-derived calls from the multiplex PCR reads in MiXCR, one entry per CDR3 protein. The sample includes 330,000 or so distinct CDR3 sequences, less than 20% seen only once; the top ten take roughly 15%. Material for sequencing was blood. The receptors stem from a woman aged 40 to 50 with Graves' ophthalmopathy. Both conserved end residues are part of each CDR3. Fields, in order: CDR3 protein, CDR3 DNA, J gene, D gene, clone size, V gene. D genes are given only for firm matches. Only part of the rows carry a size: once, few, many, or a class if the clone is expanded.

CDR3 protein: CASSPGSMYEQYF; CDR3 DNA: TGTGCCAGCAGCCCCGGGAGCATGTACGAGCAGTACTTC; J gene: TRBJ2-7; D gene: .; clone size: many; V gene: TRBV6-2/TRBV6-3
CDR3 protein: CASSFRGDSNQPQHF; CDR3 DNA: TGTGCCAGCAGTTTCCGGGGGGATAGCAATCAGCCCCAGCATTTT; J gene: TRBJ1-5; D gene: .; clone size: many; V gene: TRBV12-3/TRBV12-4
CDR3 protein: CASRAPGLPYEQYF; CDR3 DNA: TGTGCCAGCAGAGCTCCGGGACTTCCCTACGAGCAGTACTTC; J gene: TRBJ2-7; D gene: .; clone size: many; V gene: TRBV6-5
CDR3 protein: CASSPGAAAYEQYF; CDR3 DNA: TGTGCCAGCAGCCCCGGGGCAGCAGCCTACGAGCAGTACTTC; J gene: TRBJ2-7; D gene: .; clone size: many; V gene: TRBV7-9
CDR3 protein: CASSGGRGLGGYTF; CDR3 DNA: TGTGCCAGCAGTGGTGGCAGGGGGCTAGGTGGCTACACCTTC; J gene: TRBJ1-2; D gene: TRBD1; clone size: many; V gene: TRBV2
CDR3 protein: CASSGSEETQYF; CDR3 DNA: TGTGCCAGCAGTGGTTCGGAGGAGACCCAGTACTTC; J gene: TRBJ2-5; D gene: .; clone size: many; V gene: TRBV9
CDR3 protein: CASSLRGGAETQYF; CDR3 DNA: TGTGCCAGCAGTTTGAGGGGCGGAGCGGAGACCCAGTACTTC; J gene: TRBJ2-5; D gene: .; clone size: many; V gene: TRBV28
CDR3 protein: CASSGQVNEQYF; CDR3 DNA: TGTGCCAGCAGTGGACAAGTCAACGAGCAGTACTTC; J gene: TRBJ2-7; D gene: .; clone size: many; V gene: TRBV6-1
CDR3 protein: CASSVDDSRRDVTYEQYF; CDR3 DNA: TGTGCCAGCAGCGTAGACGACTCCAGACGGGACGTGACCTACGAGCAGTACTTC; J gene: TRBJ2-7; D gene: .; clone size: many; V gene: TRBV9
CDR3 protein: CASSQSDRAPEAFF; CDR3 DNA: TGTGCCAGCAGCCAATCGGACAGGGCTCCTGAAGCTTTCTTT; J gene: TRBJ1-1; D gene: TRBD1; clone size: many; V gene: TRBV3-1
CDR3 protein: CASSQDSLESSEQYF; CDR3 DNA: TGCGCCAGCAGCCAAGATAGTCTAGAATCGTCCGAGCAGTACTTC; J gene: TRBJ2-7; D gene: .; clone size: many; V gene: TRBV4-3
CDR3 protein: CAWVGIDRGLDNEQFF; CDR3 DNA: TGTGCCTGGGTCGGGATCGACAGGGGGCTCGACAATGAGCAGTTCTTC; J gene: TRBJ2-1; D gene: TRBD1; clone size: few; V gene: TRBV30
CDR3 protein: CASSPGLGMNTEAFF; CDR3 DNA: TGTGCCAGCAGCCCGGGACTGGGGATGAACACTGAAGCTTTCTTT; J gene: TRBJ1-1; D gene: .; clone size: many; V gene: TRBV7-2
CDR3 protein: CASSPPQGRGGTGELFF; CDR3 DNA: TGTGCCAGCAGCCCCCCGCAAGGGCGCGGCGGCACCGGGGAGCTGTTTTTT; J gene: TRBJ2-2; D gene: .; clone size: .; V gene: TRBV6-1
CDR3 protein: CAIRQGRNTIYF; CDR3 DNA: TGTGCCATCCGCCAGGGGAGAAACACCATATATTTT; J gene: TRBJ1-3; D gene: .; clone size: many; V gene: TRBV6-1
CDR3 protein: CASGPSRHYNEQFF; CDR3 DNA: TGTGCTAGTGGACCTTCGAGGCACTACAATGAGCAGTTCTTC; J gene: TRBJ2-1; D gene: .; clone size: many; V gene: TRBV12-5
CDR3 protein: CSARGAGRNQPQHF; CDR3 DNA: TGCAGTGCTAGAGGTGCAGGGCGCAATCAGCCCCAGCATTTT; J gene: TRBJ1-5; D gene: .; clone size: many; V gene: TRBV20-1
CDR3 protein: CASSILGAIYEQYF; CDR3 DNA: TGTGCCAGTAGTATTTTGGGCGCTATCTACGAGCAGTACTTC; J gene: TRBJ2-7; D gene: .; clone size: .; V gene: TRBV19
CDR3 protein: CASSLYRAGYTF; CDR3 DNA: TGTGCCAGCAGTTTATACAGGGCTGGCTACACCTTC; J gene: TRBJ1-2; D gene: .; clone size: many; V gene: TRBV28
CDR3 protein: CASTRTGDQPQHF; CDR3 DNA: TGTGCCAGTACTAGGACAGGGGATCAGCCCCAGCATTTT; J gene: TRBJ1-5; D gene: TRBD1; clone size: .; V gene: TRBV2
CDR3 protein: CATSRETSRAKNIQYF; CDR3 DNA: TGTGCCACCAGCAGAGAAACGTCGCGGGCCAAAAACATTCAGTACTTC; J gene: TRBJ2-4; D gene: .; clone size: many; V gene: TRBV15
CDR3 protein: CASSVPRGQQETQYF; CDR3 DNA: TGCGCCAGCAGCGTCCCCCGGGGGCAACAAGAGACCCAGTACTTC; J gene: TRBJ2-5; D gene: .; clone size: many; V gene: TRBV5-1
CDR3 protein: CASSRIPGGQETQYF; CDR3 DNA: TGCGCCAGCAGCCGAATTCCAGGGGGCCAAGAGACCCAGTACTTC; J gene: TRBJ2-5; D gene: TRBD1; clone size: .; V gene: TRBV4-1